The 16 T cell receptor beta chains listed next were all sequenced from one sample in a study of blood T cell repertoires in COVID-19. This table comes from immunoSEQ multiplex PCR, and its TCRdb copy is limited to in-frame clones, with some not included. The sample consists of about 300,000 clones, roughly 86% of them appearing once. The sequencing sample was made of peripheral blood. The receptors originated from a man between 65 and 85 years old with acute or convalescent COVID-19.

The CDR3, as DNA: TGTGCCAGCAGCTTGTGGGCCGGCCAGGGGACTGAAGCTTTCTTT. Translating it yields CASSLWAGQGTEAFF. V usage is TRBV7-8 and J usage is TRBJ1-1; D is possibly TRBD1 (6 bases). This CDR3 spans 15 amino acids. Trimming took 3 bases from V and 5 from J, leaving 16 bases between them. Per the germline V gene, CDR1 is SGHVS and CDR2 is FQNEAQ.

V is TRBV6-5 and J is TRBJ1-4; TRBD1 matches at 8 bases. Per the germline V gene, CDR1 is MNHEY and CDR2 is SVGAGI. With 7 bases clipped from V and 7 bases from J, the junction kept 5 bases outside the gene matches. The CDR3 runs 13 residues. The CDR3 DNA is TGTGCCAGCAAAGGGACAGGTTTTGAAAAACTGTTTTTT. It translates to CASKGTGFEKLFF.

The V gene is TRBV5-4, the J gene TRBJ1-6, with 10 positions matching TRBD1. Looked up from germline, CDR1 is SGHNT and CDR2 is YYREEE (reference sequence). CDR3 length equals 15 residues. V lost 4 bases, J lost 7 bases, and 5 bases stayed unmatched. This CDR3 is CASSGDRGLNSPLHF. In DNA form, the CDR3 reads TGTGCCAGCAGCGGCGACAGGGGGCTGAATTCACCCCTCCACTTT.

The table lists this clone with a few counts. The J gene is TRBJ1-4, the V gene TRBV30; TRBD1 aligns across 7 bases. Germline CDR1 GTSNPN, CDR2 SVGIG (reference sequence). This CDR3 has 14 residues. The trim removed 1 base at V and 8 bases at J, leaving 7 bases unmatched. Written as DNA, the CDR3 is TGTGCCTGGAGTGGAGTGCAGGGGGGCGAAAAACTGTTTTTT. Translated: CAWSGVQGGEKLFF.

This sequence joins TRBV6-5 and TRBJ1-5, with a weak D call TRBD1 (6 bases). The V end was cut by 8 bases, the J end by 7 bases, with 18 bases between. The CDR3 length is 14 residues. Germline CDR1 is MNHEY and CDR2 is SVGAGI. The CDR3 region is CASGPQGSHQPQHF. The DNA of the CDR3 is TGTGCCAGCGGCCCTCAGGGGAGTCACCAGCCCCAGCATTTT.

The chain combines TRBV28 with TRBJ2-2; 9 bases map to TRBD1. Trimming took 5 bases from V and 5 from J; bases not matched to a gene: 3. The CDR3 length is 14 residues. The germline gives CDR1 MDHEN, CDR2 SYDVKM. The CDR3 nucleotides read TGTGCCAGCAGTACGGGACAGGGTACCGGGGAGCTGTTTTTT. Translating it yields CASSTGQGTGELFF.

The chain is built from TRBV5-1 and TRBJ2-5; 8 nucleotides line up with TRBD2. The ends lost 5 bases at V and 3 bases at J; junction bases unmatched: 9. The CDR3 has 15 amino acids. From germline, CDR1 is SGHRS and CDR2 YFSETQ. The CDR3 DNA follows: TGCGCCAGCAGAATAGGCGGGGGGCAGAAAGAGACCCAGTACTTC. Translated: CASRIGGGQKETQYF.

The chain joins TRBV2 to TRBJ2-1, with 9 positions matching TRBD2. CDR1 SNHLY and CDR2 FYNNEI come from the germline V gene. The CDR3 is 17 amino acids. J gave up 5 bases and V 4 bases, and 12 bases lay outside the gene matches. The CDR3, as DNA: TGTGCCAGCAGTGGGGCCCCCGGGACTAGCATTCACAATGAGCAGTTCTTC. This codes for CASSGAPGTSIHNEQFF.

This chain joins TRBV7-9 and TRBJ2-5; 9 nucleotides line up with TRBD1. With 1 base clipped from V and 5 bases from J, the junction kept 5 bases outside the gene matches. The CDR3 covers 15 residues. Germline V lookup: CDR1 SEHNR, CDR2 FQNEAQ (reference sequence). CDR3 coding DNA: TGTGCCAGCAGCTTAGGACAGGGGGATAAGGAGACCCAGTACTTC. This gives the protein CASSLGQGDKETQYF.

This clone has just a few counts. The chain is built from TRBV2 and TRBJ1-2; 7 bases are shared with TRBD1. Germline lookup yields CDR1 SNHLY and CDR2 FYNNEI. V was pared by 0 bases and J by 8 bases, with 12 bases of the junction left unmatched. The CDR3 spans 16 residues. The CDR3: CASSEAPGTENGGYTF. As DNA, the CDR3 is TGTGCCAGCAGTGAAGCCCCAGGGACAGAAAACGGGGGCTACACCTTC.

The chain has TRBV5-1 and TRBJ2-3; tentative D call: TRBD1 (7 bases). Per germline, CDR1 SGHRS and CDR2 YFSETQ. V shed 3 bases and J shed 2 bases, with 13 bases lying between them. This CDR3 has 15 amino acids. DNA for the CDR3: TGCGCCAGCAGCTCCGGCGGGACAGTCACAGATACGCAGTATTTT. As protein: CASSSGGTVTDTQYF. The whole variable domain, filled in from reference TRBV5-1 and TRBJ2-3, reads KAGVTQTPRYLIKTRGQQVTLSCSPISGHRSVSWYQQTPGQGLQFLFEYFSETQRNKGNFPGRFSGRQFSNSRSEMNVSTLELGDSALYLCASSSGGTVTDTQYFGPGTRLTVL.

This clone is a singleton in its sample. The DNA for the CDR3 is TGTGCCAGCAGTTACTCGTTTTCAACAGATACGCAGTATTTT. This sequence encodes CASSYSFSTDTQYF. This chain joins TRBV6-5 and TRBJ2-3; no definite D call. The germline V gene encodes CDR1 MNHEY and CDR2 SVGAGI. With 0 bases removed from V and 3 bases from J, the gap between germline ends came to 7 bases. The CDR3 has 14 residues.

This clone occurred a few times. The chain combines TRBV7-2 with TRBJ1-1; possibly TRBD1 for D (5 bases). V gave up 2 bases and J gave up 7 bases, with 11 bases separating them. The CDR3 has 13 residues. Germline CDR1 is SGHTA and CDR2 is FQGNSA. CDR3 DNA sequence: TGTGCCAGCAGCTTAAATCCCGGGGGTGAAGCTTTCTTT. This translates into CASSLNPGGEAFF.

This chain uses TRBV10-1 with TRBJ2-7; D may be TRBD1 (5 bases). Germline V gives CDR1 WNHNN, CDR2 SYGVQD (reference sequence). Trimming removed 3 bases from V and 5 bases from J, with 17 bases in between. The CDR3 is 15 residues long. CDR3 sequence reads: CASSDHRQGGHEQYF. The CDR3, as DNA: TGCGCCAGCAGTGATCACCGGCAGGGTGGACACGAGCAGTACTTC.

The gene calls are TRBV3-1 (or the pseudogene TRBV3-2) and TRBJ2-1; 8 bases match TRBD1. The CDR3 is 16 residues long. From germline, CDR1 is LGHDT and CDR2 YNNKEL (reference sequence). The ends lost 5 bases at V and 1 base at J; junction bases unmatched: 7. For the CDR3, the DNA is TGTGCCAGCAGCTCTCTACAGGGGGTATCCTACAATGAGCAGTTCTTC. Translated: CASSSLQGVSYNEQFF.

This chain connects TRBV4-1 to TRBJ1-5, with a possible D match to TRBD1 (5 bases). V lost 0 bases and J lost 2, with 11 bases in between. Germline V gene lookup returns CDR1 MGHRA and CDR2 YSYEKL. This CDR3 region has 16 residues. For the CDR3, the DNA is TGCGCCAGCAGCCAAGAAGGCGGGGCCGGCAATCAGCCCCAGCATTTT. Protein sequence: CASSQEGGAGNQPQHF.